The 15 T cell receptor beta chains given below trace back to one sample, sequenced in a study of cytomegalovirus exposure and HLA in healthy donors. PCR primers comprised 60 Vbeta and 13 Jbeta primers. TCRdb's copy holds only in-frame clones and misses some; the assay was immunoSEQ multiplex PCR. The sample holds around 64,000 clones, 65% to 80% seen once. Sequencing was performed on PBMCs. Source of these receptors: a man aged 25 to 45 in good health and CMV-seropositive.

The J gene is TRBJ2-7, the V gene TRBV19, with D maybe TRBD1 (5 bases). V lost 6 bases, J lost 2 bases, and 14 bases lay in between. The CDR3 spans 14 residues. Germline CDR1 is LNHDA and CDR2 is SQIVND (reference sequence). CDR3: CASRKGQGTYEQYF. For the CDR3, the DNA is TGTGCCAGTAGAAAAGGACAAGGAACCTACGAGCAGTACTTC.

A few counts support this clone. V is TRBV6-6 and J is TRBJ2-1, with D maybe TRBD1 (6 bases). Deletions cut 0 bases from V and 10 bases from J, with 7 bases between. CDR1 is MNHNY and CDR2 is SVGAGI in the germline V gene (reference sequence). This CDR3 is built from 12 residues. CDR3 residues: CASSYSGTEQFF. DNA for the CDR3: TGTGCCAGCAGTTACTCGGGGACAGAGCAGTTCTTC.

This chain connects TRBV28 to TRBJ1-5, with D hard to call. V was clipped by 4 bases and J by 7 bases, with 14 bases between them. The CDR3 length is 14 residues. Germline CDR1 MDHEN, CDR2 SYDVKM. CDR3 DNA: TGTGCCAGCAGTTCCAGCGGGCTAAGGCAGCCCCAGCATTTT. Amino acid sequence: CASSSSGLRQPQHF.

The chain links TRBV6-1 to TRBJ2-1; D gene unclear. Germline V gives CDR1 MNHNS, CDR2 SASEGT. V was pared by 7 bases and J by 0 bases, with 13 bases between. This CDR3 region has 15 residues. CDR3 sequence reads: CASTQVQNSYNEQFF. The CDR3 DNA reads as TGTGCCAGCACTCAGGTCCAAAACTCCTACAATGAGCAGTTCTTC.

The chain uses TRBV27 and TRBJ1-5; unclear D gene. The V and J ends lost 3 bases and 7 bases respectively, with 10 bases between them. The CDR3 has 13 amino acids. Germline V CDR1 and CDR2: MNHEY, SMNVEV (reference sequence). CDR3 loop: CASSLGVDQPQHF. The CDR3 DNA sequence: TGTGCCAGCAGTTTGGGAGTAGACCAGCCCCAGCATTTT.

This clone was recorded a few times. This chain connects TRBV11-2 to TRBJ2-7; possible D gene TRBD1, 6 bases. This CDR3 has 16 residues. Germline V gene sequence: CDR1 SGHAT, CDR2 FQNNGV. V was pared by 5 bases and J by 2 bases, with 19 bases between. CDR3 in amino acids: CASSRLLAGATYEQYF. The CDR3 DNA sequence: TGTGCCAGCAGCCGACTTTTGGCAGGGGCGACCTACGAGCAGTACTTC.

This chain links TRBV6-1 with TRBJ1-1; perhaps TRBD1 as D (6 bases). CDR3 length: 15 amino acids. Trimming cost V 6 bases and J 1 base, with 15 bases left between them. Germline V gene data show CDR1 as MNHNS and CDR2 as SASEGT. CDR3 protein: CASRFGRTENTEAFF. The CDR3 nucleotides read TGTGCCAGCAGATTTGGTCGGACAGAGAACACTGAAGCTTTCTTT.

This clone was counted only a few times. The chain combines TRBV6-6 with TRBJ2-7; 8 positions match TRBD1. The ends lost 4 bases at V and 6 bases at J; junction bases unmatched: 11. CDR3 length: 15 amino acids. Germline CDR1 MNHNY, CDR2 SVGAGI (reference sequence). Here the CDR3 DNA reads TGTGCCAGCAGTTTCGCCGGGACAGGCATGGGCGAGCAGTACTTC. It translates to CASSFAGTGMGEQYF.

V gene TRBV6-4 combines with J gene TRBJ1-6; D ambiguous. The CDR3 length is 13 residues. The V end was cut by 6 bases, the J end by 0 bases, with 3 bases between. CDR1 MRHNA and CDR2 SNTAGT come from the germline V gene. CDR3 bases: TGTGCCAGCAGCGGCTCCTATAATTCACCCCTCCACTTT. This encodes CASSGSYNSPLHF.

The V gene is TRBV10-3, the J gene TRBJ2-5; 7 positions agree with TRBD1. Looked up from germline, CDR1 is ENHRY and CDR2 is SYGVKD. The CDR3 consists of 14 residues. After removal of 4 bases from V and 4 bases from J, the junction contained 6 bases not matched to a gene. As DNA, the CDR3 is TGTGCCATCAGTGTAGACAGGGTGGGAGAGACCCAGTACTTC. This translates into CAISVDRVGETQYF.

The gene calls are TRBV6-1 and TRBJ1-1; maybe TRBD1 (5 bases). CDR1 and CDR2 from the germline V gene are MNHNS and SASEGT. This CDR3 comprises 14 residues. With 5 bases removed from V and 1 base from J, the gap between germline ends came to 11 bases. The CDR3 coding sequence is TGTGCCAGCAGTCTGGGGCGGGAGAACACTGAAGCTTTCTTT. It translates to CASSLGRENTEAFF.

V is TRBV4-2 and J is TRBJ1-5; 9 bases match TRBD1. After removal of 0 bases from V and 7 bases from J, the junction contained 4 bases not matched to a gene. Germline V gives CDR1 LGHNA, CDR2 YNFKEQ. The CDR3 is 15 amino acids. This CDR3 is CASSQDGTGKQPQHF. As DNA, the CDR3 is TGTGCCAGCAGCCAAGATGGGACAGGGAAGCAGCCCCAGCATTTT.

The chain has TRBV18 and TRBJ1-2; 9 bases fit TRBD1. CDR3 size: 17 residues. Germline V CDR1 and CDR2: KGHSH, LQKENI. Trimming took 2 bases from V and 2 from J; bases not matched to a gene: 9. CDR3 amino acids: CASSPVGQGTTNYGYTF. CDR3 DNA: TGTGCCAGCTCACCAGTCGGACAGGGGACCACCAACTATGGCTACACCTTC.

The chain employs TRBV6-5 and TRBJ2-5; weak D call: TRBD2 (5 bases). The V end was cut by 0 bases, the J end by 5 bases, with 16 bases between. CDR1 is MNHEY, CDR2 SVGAGI, per germline. The CDR3 length is 16 residues. The CDR3 loop reads CASSYSRRSGFETQYF. CDR3 coding DNA: TGTGCCAGCAGTTACTCGAGGAGGTCGGGGTTCGAGACCCAGTACTTC.

The CDR3 coding sequence is TGCAGCGTTGACCGGGGGGCACCCACAGATACGCAGTATTTT. Protein: CSVDRGAPTDTQYF. This rearrangement joins TRBV29-1 to TRBJ2-3; D perhaps matches TRBD2 (7 bases). The CDR3 is 14 residues long. Trimming shortened V by 3 bases and J by 2 bases, and 12 bases separated the two germline ends. Germline values: CDR1 SQVTM, CDR2 ANQGSEA.